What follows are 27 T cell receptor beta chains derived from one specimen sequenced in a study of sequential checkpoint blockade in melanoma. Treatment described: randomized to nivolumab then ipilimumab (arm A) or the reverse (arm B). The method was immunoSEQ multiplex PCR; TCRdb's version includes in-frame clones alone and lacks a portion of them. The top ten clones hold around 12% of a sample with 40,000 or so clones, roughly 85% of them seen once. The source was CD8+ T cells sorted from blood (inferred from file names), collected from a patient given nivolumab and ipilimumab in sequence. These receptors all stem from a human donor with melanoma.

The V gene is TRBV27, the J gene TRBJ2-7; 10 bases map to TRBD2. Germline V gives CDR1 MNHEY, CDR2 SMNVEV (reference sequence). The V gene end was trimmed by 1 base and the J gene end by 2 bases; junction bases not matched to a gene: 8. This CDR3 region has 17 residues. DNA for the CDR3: TGTGCCAGCAGTTTATTGCCTCAGGGACTAGCGACCTACGAGCAGTACTTC. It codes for CASSLLPQGLATYEQYF.

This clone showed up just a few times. CDR3 sequence: CASSDRANLTYEQYF. CDR3 nucleotides: TGTGCCAGTAGCGACAGGGCTAACCTAACCTACGAGCAGTACTTC. The chain combines TRBV19 with TRBJ2-7; TRBD1 aligns across 7 bases. V lost 6 bases to trimming and J lost 2 bases; unmatched junction nucleotides: 10. The CDR3 is 15 residues long. The germline CDR1 and CDR2 sequences are LNHDA and SQIVND (reference sequence).

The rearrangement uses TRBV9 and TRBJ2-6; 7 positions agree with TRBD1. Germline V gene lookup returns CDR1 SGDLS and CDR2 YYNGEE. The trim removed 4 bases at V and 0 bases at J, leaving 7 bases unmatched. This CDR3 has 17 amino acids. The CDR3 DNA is TGTGCCAGCAGCAAGACAGGGTTGAGCTCTGGGGCCAACGTCCTGACTTTC. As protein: CASSKTGLSSGANVLTF.

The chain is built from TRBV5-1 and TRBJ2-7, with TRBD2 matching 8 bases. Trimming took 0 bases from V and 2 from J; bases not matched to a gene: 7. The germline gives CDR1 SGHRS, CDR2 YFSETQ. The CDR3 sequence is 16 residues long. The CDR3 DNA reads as TGCGCCAGCAGCTTGGGAGCGGGAGTGAGGGCCTACGAGCAGTACGTC. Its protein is CASSLGAGVRAYEQYV.

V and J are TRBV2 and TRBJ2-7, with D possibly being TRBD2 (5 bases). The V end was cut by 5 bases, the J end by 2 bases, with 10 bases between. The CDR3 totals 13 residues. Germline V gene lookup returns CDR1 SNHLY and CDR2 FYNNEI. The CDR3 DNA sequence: TGTGCCAGCAGTTCTCGAGGGACCTACGAGCAGTACTTC. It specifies CASSSRGTYEQYF.

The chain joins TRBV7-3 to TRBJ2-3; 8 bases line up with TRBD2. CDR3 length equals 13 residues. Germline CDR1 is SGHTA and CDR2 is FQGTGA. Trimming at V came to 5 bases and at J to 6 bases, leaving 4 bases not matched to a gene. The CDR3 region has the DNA TGTGCCAGCAGCCCTCGACTAGCGGATACGCAGTATTTT. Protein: CASSPRLADTQYF.

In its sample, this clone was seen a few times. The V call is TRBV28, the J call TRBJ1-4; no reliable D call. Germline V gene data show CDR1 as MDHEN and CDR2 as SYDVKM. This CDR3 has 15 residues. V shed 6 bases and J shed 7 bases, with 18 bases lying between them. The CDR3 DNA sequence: TGTGCCAGCAGATTTATACCTCGCTCAGGTGAAAAACTGTTTTTT. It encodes CASRFIPRSGEKLFF.

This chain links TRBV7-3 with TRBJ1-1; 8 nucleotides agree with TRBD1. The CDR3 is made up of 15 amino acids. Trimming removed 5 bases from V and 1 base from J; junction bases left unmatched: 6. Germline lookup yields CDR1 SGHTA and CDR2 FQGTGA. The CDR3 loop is CASSPGTGPNTEAFF. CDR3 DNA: TGTGCCAGCAGCCCAGGGACAGGACCGAACACTGAAGCTTTCTTT.

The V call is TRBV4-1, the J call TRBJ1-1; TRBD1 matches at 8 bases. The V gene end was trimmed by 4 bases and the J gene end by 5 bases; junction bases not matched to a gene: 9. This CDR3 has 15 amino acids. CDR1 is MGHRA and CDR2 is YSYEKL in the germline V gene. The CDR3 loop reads CASSPWAGGFTEAFF. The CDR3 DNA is TGCGCCAGCAGCCCGTGGGCAGGGGGCTTTACTGAAGCTTTCTTT.

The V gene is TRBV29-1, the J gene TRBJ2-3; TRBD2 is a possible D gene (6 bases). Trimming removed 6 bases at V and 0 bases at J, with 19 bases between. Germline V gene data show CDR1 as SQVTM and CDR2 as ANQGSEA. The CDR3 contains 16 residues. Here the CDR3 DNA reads TGCAGCGTGGCTGGGACTCACCTCTCTAGCACAGATACGCAGTATTTT. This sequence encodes CSVAGTHLSSTDTQYF.

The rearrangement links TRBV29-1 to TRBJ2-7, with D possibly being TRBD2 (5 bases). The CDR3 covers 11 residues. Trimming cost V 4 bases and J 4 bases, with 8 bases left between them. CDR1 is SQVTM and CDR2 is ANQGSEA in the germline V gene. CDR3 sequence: CSVGGFYEQYV. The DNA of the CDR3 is TGCAGCGTTGGAGGGTTTTACGAGCAGTACGTC.

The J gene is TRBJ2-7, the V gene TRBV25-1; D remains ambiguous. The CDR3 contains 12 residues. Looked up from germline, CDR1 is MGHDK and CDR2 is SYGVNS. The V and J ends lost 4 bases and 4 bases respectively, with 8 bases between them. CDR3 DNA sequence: TGTGCCAGCAGTGGCGGAGCTTACGAGCAGTACTTC. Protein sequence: CASSGGAYEQYF.

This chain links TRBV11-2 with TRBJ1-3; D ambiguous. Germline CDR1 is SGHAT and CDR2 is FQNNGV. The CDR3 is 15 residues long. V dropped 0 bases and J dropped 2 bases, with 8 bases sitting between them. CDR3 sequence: CASSLDATPGNTIYF. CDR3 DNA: TGTGCCAGCAGCTTAGACGCCACTCCTGGAAACACCATATATTTT.

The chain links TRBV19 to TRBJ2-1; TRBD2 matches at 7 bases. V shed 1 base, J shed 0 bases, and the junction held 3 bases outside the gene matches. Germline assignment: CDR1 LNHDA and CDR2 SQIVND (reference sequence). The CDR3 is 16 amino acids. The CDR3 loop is CASSIGSGISYNEQFF. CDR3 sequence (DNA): TGTGCCAGTAGTATAGGGAGCGGGATCTCCTACAATGAGCAGTTCTTC.

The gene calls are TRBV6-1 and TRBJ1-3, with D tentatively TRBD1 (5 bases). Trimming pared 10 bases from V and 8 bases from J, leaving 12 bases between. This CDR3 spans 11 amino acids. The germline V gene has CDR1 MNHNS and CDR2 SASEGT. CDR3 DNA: TGTGCCACGCGAGGAGGGGACACCATATATTTT. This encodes CATRGGDTIYF.

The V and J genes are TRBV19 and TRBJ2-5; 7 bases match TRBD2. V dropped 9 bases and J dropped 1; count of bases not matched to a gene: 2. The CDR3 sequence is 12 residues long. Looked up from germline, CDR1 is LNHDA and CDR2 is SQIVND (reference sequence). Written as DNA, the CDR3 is TGTGCCAGCAGCGGGACCCAAGAGACCCAGTACTTC. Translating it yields CASSGTQETQYF.

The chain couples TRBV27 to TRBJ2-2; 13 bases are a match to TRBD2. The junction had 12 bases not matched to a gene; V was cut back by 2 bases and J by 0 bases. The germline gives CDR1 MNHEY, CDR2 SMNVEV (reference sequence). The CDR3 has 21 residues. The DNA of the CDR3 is TGTGCCAGCAGTTTAATAGTTGTCCGACTAGCGGGAGGACCGAACACCGGGGAGCTGTTTTTT. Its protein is CASSLIVVRLAGGPNTGELFF.

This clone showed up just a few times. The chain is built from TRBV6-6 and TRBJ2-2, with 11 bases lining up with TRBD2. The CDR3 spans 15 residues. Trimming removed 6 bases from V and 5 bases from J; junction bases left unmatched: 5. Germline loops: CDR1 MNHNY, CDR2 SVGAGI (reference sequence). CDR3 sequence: CASRLAGDPTGELFF. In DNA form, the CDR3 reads TGTGCCAGCAGACTAGCGGGAGATCCGACCGGGGAGCTGTTTTTT.

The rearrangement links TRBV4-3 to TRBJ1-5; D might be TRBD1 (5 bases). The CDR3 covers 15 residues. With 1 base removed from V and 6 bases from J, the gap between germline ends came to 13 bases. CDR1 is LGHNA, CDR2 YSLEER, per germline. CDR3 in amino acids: CASSQVDSPGQPQHF. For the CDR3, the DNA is TGCGCCAGCAGCCAAGTAGACAGCCCAGGTCAGCCCCAGCATTTT.

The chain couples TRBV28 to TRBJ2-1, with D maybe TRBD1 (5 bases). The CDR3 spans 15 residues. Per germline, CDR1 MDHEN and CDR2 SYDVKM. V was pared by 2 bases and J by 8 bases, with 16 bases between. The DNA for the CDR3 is TGTGCCAGCAGTTTAACCCCCCGGCGACAGCATGAGCAGTTCTTC. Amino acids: CASSLTPRRQHEQFF.

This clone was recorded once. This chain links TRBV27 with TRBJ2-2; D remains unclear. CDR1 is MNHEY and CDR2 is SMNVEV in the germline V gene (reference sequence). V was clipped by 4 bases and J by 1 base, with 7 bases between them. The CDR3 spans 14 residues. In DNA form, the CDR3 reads TGTGCCAGCAGTTCCACAGTGAACACCGGGGAGCTGTTTTTT. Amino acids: CASSSTVNTGELFF.

CDR3 nucleotide sequence: TGTGCCAGCAGTTACGGGACTACTCCGAGAGAGACCCAGTACTTC. It specifies CASSYGTTPRETQYF. V and J are TRBV6-5 and TRBJ2-5; 7 bases are shared with TRBD2. This CDR3 contains 15 residues. The V gene end was trimmed by 2 bases and the J gene end by 4 bases; junction bases not matched to a gene: 7. Germline V gene sequence: CDR1 MNHEY, CDR2 SVGAGI.

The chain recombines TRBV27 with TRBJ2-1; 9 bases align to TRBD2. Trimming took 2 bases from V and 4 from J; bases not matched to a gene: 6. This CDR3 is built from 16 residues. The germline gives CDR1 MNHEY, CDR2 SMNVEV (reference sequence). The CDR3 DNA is TGTGCCAGCAGTTTACCGACTAGCGGCGCTTACAATGAGCAGTTCTTC. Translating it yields CASSLPTSGAYNEQFF.

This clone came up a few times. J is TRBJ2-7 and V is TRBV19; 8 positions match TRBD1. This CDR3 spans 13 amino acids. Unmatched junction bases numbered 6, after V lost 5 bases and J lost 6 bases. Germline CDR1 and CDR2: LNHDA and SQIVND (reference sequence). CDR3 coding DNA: TGTGCCAGTAGTGACAGGGGTGAGGGCGAGCAGTACTTC. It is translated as CASSDRGEGEQYF. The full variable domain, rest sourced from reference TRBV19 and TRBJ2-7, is DGGITQSPKYLFRKEGQNVTLSCEQNLNHDAMYWYRQDPGQGLRLIYYSQIVNDFQKGDIAEGYSVSREKKESFPLTVTSAQKNPTAFYLCASSDRGEGEQYFGPGTRLTVT.

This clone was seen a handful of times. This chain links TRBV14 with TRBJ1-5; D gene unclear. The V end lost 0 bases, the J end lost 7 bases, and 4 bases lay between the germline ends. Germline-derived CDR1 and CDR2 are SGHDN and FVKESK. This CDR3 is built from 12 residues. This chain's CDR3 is CASSQDRQPQHF. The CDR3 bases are TGTGCCAGCAGCCAAGATCGGCAGCCCCAGCATTTT.

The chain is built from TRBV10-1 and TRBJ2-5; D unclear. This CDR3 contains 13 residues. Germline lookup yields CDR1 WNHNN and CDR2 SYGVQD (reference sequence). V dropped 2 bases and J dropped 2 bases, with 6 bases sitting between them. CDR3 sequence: CASSEELQETQYF. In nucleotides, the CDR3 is TGCGCCAGCAGTGAGGAGTTACAAGAGACCCAGTACTTC.

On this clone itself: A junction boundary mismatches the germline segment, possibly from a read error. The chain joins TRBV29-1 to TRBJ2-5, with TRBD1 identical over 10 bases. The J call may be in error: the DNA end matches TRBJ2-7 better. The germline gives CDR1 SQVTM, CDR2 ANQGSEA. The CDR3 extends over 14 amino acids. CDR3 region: CSVEVGTGDYEQYF. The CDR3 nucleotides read TGCAGCGTAGAAGTCGGGACAGGGGACTACGAGCAGTACTTC.